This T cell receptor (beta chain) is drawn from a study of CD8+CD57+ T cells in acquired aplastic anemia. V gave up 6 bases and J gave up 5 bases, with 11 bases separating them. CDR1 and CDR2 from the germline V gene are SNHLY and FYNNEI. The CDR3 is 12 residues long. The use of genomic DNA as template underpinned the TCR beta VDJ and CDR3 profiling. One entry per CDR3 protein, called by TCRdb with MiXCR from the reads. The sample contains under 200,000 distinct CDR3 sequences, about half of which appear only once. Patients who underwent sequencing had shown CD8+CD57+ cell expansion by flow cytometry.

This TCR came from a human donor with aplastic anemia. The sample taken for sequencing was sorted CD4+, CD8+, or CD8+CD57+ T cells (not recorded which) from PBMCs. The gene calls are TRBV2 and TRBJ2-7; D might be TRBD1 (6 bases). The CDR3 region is CASSPTGNEQYF. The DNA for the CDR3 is TGTGCCAGCAGCCCCACAGGGAACGAGCAGTACTTC.